This entry is about one TCR beta chain. Its antigen is still unknown. This sample was included in a study of T cells in localized non-small cell lung cancer. This CDR3 contains 13 residues. J lost 6 bases, V lost 5 bases, and 5 bases had no gene match. Germline V gene sequence: CDR1 LNHDA, CDR2 SQIVND (reference sequence). The method was immunoSEQ multiplex PCR; TCRdb's version includes in-frame clones alone and lacks a portion of them. The sample has around 10,000 clones, roughly 29% seen once. The study, taken as a whole, reports: A higher density of T cells in blood coincided with extended overall survival. Tumor samples were not multi-region, leaving intratumor heterogeneity unexcluded. Adjacent lung had a median roughly 61 of the 100 largest tumor clones. Clonality of T cells reached its maximum in uninvolved adjacent lung, surpassing tumor.

The sample in question was lung tumor tissue, obtained before any cancer treatment. The source of this sequence is a man aged 40-75 years with stage I lung adenocarcinoma. The chain uses TRBV19 and TRBJ2-7; TRBD1 agrees at 9 bases. As DNA, the CDR3 is TGTGCCAGTAGTCCGGGACAGGGCGTCGAGCAGTACTTC. It yields the protein CASSPGQGVEQYF.